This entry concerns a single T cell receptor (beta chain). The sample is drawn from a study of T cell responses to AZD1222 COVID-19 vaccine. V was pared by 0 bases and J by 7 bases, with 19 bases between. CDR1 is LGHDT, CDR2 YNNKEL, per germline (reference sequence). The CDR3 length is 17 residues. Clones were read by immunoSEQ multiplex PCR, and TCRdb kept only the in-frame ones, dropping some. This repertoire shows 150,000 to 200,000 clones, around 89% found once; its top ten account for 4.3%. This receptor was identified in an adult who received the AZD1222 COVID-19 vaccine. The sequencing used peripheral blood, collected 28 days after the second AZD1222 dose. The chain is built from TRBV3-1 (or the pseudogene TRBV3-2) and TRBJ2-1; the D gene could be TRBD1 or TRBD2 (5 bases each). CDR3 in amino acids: CASSQDRGDQSTNEQFF. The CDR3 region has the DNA TGTGCCAGCAGCCAAGATCGAGGGGACCAGTCCACGAATGAGCAGTTCTTC.